This T cell receptor beta chain was obtained from a study of blood T cells in healthy people across ages (dated by TCRdb to between 2014 and 2017). About the full investigation: In model experiments, roughly one uniquely barcoded TCR beta cDNA molecule per two T cells was captured by template switching. The study analyzed two additional independent replicas of 1 million unique cDNA reads from the same blood draw for two donors, one aged 18 to 30 and one aged 80 or older. The study measured age-related changes in TCR beta repertoire diversity using deep sequencing normalized with unique cDNA molecular identifiers. The donors were split into four age groups: young (average around 16 years), middle-aged (39), aged (62) and long-lived (approximately 80). To avoid experimental bias, donors of different ages were spread randomly across the sequencing lanes.

This clonotype was seen a few times. This clone's antigen is unknown. Per-base quality was not reported, and no clone a single base away is much larger than it. The library was obtained by 5' RACE. A second PCR of about 7 to 12 cycles was run with a J-beta primer mix and a sample-barcoded 5' primer. Each TCR beta cDNA molecule received a unique molecular identifier from a template-switch 5' adaptor carrying 12 random nucleotides. Each sample yielded at least 3 million CDR3-containing paired-end reads. The Mint cDNA synthesis kit, primed by a TRBC-specific oligonucleotide, was used to synthesize first-strand cDNA from all RNA. Following uracil-DNA glycosylase treatment, a first 18-cycle PCR with universal primers M1SS and BC2_uni_R was performed on all cDNA. Per the original workflow: Each sample was normalized by randomly selecting 1 million high-quality reads, each carrying a distinct molecular identifier. Reads sharing molecular identifiers were discarded rather than binned into consensus sequences. MiTCR, set to a Q25 quality threshold and the strictest error-elimination algorithm, was used for CDR3 identification, clonotype clustering and error correction. Lower-bound total TCR beta diversity was estimated with a nonparametric unseen species model using Euler transformation. The raw public reads went through TCRdb reprocessing: fastp at Q25, MiXCR clone calling, in-frame beta chains kept. Rows with one shared CDR3 protein collapse into an entry with the most common genes and DNA. The V and J calls follow TCRdb's processing rather than the paper's. The sample table lists some 1,800,000 distinct CDR3 sequences, roughly two fifths of them with a count of one. The ten largest clones represent about 23% of the sample.

The donors were roughly 38 Caucasian individuals from Russia, aged roughly 6 to 90 years, who were systemically healthy. Around 10 milliliters of peripheral blood were collected from each donor into EDTA-treated Vacutainer tubes. Ficoll-Paque density-gradient centrifugation was used to isolate PBMCs, with at least 7 million per sample. Trizol reagent was used to extract total RNA from PBMCs, with at least 5.5 micrograms per sample. The percentages of naive CD45RAhigh/CD27high T cells were determined by flow cytometry on a PBMC aliquot from every donor. The V end loses 1 base and the J end loses 5 bases, and a stretch of 14 bases separates them. The CDR3 sequence holds 15 residues, the cysteine and phenylalanine included. Of the read, only the CDR3 DNA is kept; its 45 bases are in frame from base 1. CDR1 and CDR2, looked up from the germline V gene, are MNHEY and SVGAGI. General findings and caveats noted by the study authors: Donor CMV infection status was unknown, potentially confounding age-related changes in expanded clonotypes. Observed TCR beta diversity per million T cells fell roughly linearly with age, and a significant reduction was already apparent by age about 38. The percentage of naive T cells measured by flow cytometry correlated strongly with observed TCR beta diversity. Estimates of total diversity based on one million sequenced T cells were considered lower bounds and underestimates. Compared with the aged group, more naive CD4+ T cells, fewer expanded clones and increased TCR diversity were shown by the long-lived group, suggesting age selection. Since profiling was done on bulk unsorted PBMCs, naive and antigen-experienced compartments could not be conclusively compared.

This receptor was taken from a human donor in good health. The chain couples TRBV6-5 to TRBJ1-1, with TRBD1 tentatively as D gene (5 bases match). Sequencing was carried out using blood. Read as DNA, the sequence is TGTGCCAGCAGTTACTTAGGCAGGGAAAAGACTGAAGCTTTCTTT. This encodes CASSYLGREKTEAFF.